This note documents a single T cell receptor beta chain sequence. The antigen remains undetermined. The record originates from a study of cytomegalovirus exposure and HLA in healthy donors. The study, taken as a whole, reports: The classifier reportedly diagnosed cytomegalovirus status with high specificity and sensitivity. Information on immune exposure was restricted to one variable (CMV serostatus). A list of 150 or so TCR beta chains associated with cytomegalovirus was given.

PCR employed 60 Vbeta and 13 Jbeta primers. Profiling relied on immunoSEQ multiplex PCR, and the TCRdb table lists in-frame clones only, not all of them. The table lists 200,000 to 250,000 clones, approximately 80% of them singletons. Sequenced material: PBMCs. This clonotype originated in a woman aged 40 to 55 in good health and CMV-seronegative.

The CDR3 DNA follows: TGTGCCAGCAGCACAGGGACAGCAGATAATCAGCCCCAGCATTTT. Its translation: CASSTGTADNQPQHF. This chain links TRBV9 with TRBJ1-5; 7 nucleotides align to TRBD1. This CDR3 contains 15 residues. J was trimmed by 4 bases and V by 4 bases; bases with no gene match: 8. Per germline, CDR1 SGDLS and CDR2 YYNGEE. The full variable domain, rest sourced from reference TRBV9 and TRBJ1-5, is DSGVTQTPKHLITATGQRVTLRCSPRSGDLSVYWYQQSLDQGLQFLIQYYNGEERAKGNILERFSAQQFPDLHSELNLSSLELGDSALYFCASSTGTADNQPQHFGDGTRLSIL.